This is a list of T cell receptor beta chains from one sample in a study of regulatory T cells in long-lasting Graves disease. One entry per CDR3 protein results from TCRdb running MiXCR on the multiplex PCR reads. The profile shows about 420,000 distinct CDR3 sequences, roughly 15% of them singletons. Another study also made use of these data, one on T cells in Graves' hyperthyroidism and ophthalmopathy.

The sample here was peripheral blood mononuclear cells (PBMCs), taken at new diagnosis, from a patient treated with antithyroid drugs. All receptors derive from a woman between 18 and 29 years old with Graves disease. CDR3s include the opening cysteine and the closing phenylalanine or tryptophan. Each record gives: J gene, D gene, V gene, clone size, CDR3 DNA, CDR3 protein. The D gene is left open where the match is weak. Clone sizes are given selectively: once, few, many, or a class where the clone is expanded.

j_call: TRBJ2-3
d_call: TRBD2
v_call: TRBV5-1
clone_size: many
cdr3_nt: TGCGCCAGCAGCTTTAATCCCGGGACTAGCGGCACAGATACGCAGTATTTT
cdr3_aa: CASSFNPGTSGTDTQYF

j_call: TRBJ2-5
d_call: TRBD2
v_call: TRBV7-9
clone_size: -
cdr3_nt: TGTGCCAGCGGCGGGGGAAAAGAGACCCAGTACTTC
cdr3_aa: CASGGGKETQYF

j_call: TRBJ1-2
d_call: -
v_call: TRBV6-5
clone_size: few
cdr3_nt: TGTGCCAGCAGTTACAAGTGGGGCTACACCTTC
cdr3_aa: CASSYKWGYTF

j_call: TRBJ2-3
d_call: -
v_call: TRBV28
clone_size: many
cdr3_nt: TGTGCCAGCAGTTTAGGTGTCGGGAGCACCACAGATACGCAGTATTTT
cdr3_aa: CASSLGVGSTTDTQYF

j_call: TRBJ2-1
d_call: TRBD2
v_call: TRBV6-5
clone_size: many
cdr3_nt: TGTGCCAGCAGTTACCAAACCTACGGGACTAGCGCGAACTACAATGAGCAGTTCTTC
cdr3_aa: CASSYQTYGTSANYNEQFF

j_call: TRBJ2-1
d_call: TRBD2
v_call: TRBV7-2
clone_size: many
cdr3_nt: TGTGCCAGCAGCTTAAGCGGGAGTAGGAATGAGCAGTTCTTC
cdr3_aa: CASSLSGSRNEQFF

j_call: TRBJ1-4
d_call: -
v_call: TRBV27
clone_size: many
cdr3_nt: TGTGCCAGCAGTTTATCCGGGACGGCTAATGAAAAACTGTTTTTT
cdr3_aa: CASSLSGTANEKLFF

j_call: TRBJ2-7
d_call: TRBD2
v_call: TRBV12-3/TRBV12-4
clone_size: many
cdr3_nt: TGTGCCAGCAGTTTATTAGCGGGAGCTAGCGAGCAGTACTTC
cdr3_aa: CASSLLAGASEQYF

j_call: TRBJ2-1
d_call: TRBD2
v_call: TRBV30
clone_size: -
cdr3_nt: TGTGCCTGGAGTAGGACTAGCGGATCGCAGTTCTTC
cdr3_aa: CAWSRTSGSQFF

j_call: TRBJ2-7
d_call: -
v_call: TRBV10-3
clone_size: many
cdr3_nt: TGTGCCATCAGTGAGTCCACGACAGGCTCCTACGAGCAGTACTTC
cdr3_aa: CAISESTTGSYEQYF

j_call: TRBJ1-2
d_call: -
v_call: TRBV28
clone_size: many
cdr3_nt: TGTGCCAGCGGGGCCTCGGTCCGTGGCTACACCTTC
cdr3_aa: CASGASVRGYTF

j_call: TRBJ2-1
d_call: -
v_call: TRBV28
clone_size: many
cdr3_nt: TGTGCCAGCAGTCCGTCGGGACCAAGCAATGAGCAGTTCTTC
cdr3_aa: CASSPSGPSNEQFF

j_call: TRBJ2-4
d_call: -
v_call: TRBV4-3
clone_size: -
cdr3_nt: TGCGCCAGCAGCCAAGATCGGAGAGAAAACATTCAGTACTTC
cdr3_aa: CASSQDRRENIQYF

j_call: TRBJ2-1
d_call: TRBD2
v_call: TRBV7-3
clone_size: many
cdr3_nt: TGTGCCAGCAGCCCAGGGACTAGCGGGAGTCGGCCACGAGTCTATGAGCAGTTCTTC
cdr3_aa: CASSPGTSGSRPRVYEQFF

j_call: TRBJ2-7
d_call: TRBD1
v_call: TRBV7-8
clone_size: many
cdr3_nt: TGTGCCAGCAGCTTGACCGACAGGGGTCCATACGAGCAGTACTTC
cdr3_aa: CASSLTDRGPYEQYF

j_call: TRBJ2-5
d_call: TRBD2
v_call: TRBV30
clone_size: many
cdr3_nt: TGTGCCTGGACCCGGGGGGTAGCGGGAGGACAAGAGACCCAGTACTTC
cdr3_aa: CAWTRGVAGGQETQYF

j_call: TRBJ2-4
d_call: TRBD2
v_call: TRBV9
clone_size: few
cdr3_nt: TGTGCCAGCAGCGGGGGAGCGGGAGGAGCCAAAAACATTCAGTACTTC
cdr3_aa: CASSGGAGGAKNIQYF

j_call: TRBJ1-1
d_call: -
v_call: TRBV5-1
clone_size: -
cdr3_nt: TGCGCCAGCAGCCCAGACCCGGGAAACACTGAAGCTTTCTTT
cdr3_aa: CASSPDPGNTEAFF

j_call: TRBJ2-7
d_call: TRBD1
v_call: TRBV28
clone_size: many
cdr3_nt: TGTGCCAGCAGTTACAGGGGCGGGCGTTATGAGCAGTACTTC
cdr3_aa: CASSYRGGRYEQYF

j_call: TRBJ2-2
d_call: -
v_call: TRBV7-2
clone_size: -
cdr3_nt: TGTGCCAGCAGCTTAAACAGGGGAGGATTAATTACCGGGGAGCTGTTTTTT
cdr3_aa: CASSLNRGGLITGELFF

j_call: TRBJ2-7
d_call: TRBD2
v_call: TRBV6-2/TRBV6-3
clone_size: many
cdr3_nt: TGTGCCAGCAAAAGTTACAAGGGTAGCGGGAGAGGCGAGCAGTACTTC
cdr3_aa: CASKSYKGSGRGEQYF

j_call: TRBJ2-7
d_call: TRBD1
v_call: TRBV3-1
clone_size: few
cdr3_nt: TGTGCCAGCAGCCAAGATGGGCAGGGGGTTGACGAGCAGTACTTC
cdr3_aa: CASSQDGQGVDEQYF

j_call: TRBJ2-1
d_call: -
v_call: TRBV6-1
clone_size: -
cdr3_nt: TGTGCCAGCAGTCCGACTAGTCTGAATGAGCAGTTCTTC
cdr3_aa: CASSPTSLNEQFF

j_call: TRBJ2-5
d_call: TRBD2
v_call: TRBV20-1
clone_size: many
cdr3_nt: TGCAGTGCTCCGCTAGCGGGAGTGAAAGAGACCCAGTACTTC
cdr3_aa: CSAPLAGVKETQYF

j_call: TRBJ2-7
d_call: -
v_call: TRBV6-5
clone_size: many
cdr3_nt: TGTGCCAGCAGTTACCAACCTCCGAGCTCCTACGAGCAGTACTTC
cdr3_aa: CASSYQPPSSYEQYF

j_call: TRBJ1-1
d_call: -
v_call: TRBV30
clone_size: many
cdr3_nt: TGTGCCTGGAGTGTGAATAAATGGGCTTTCTTT
cdr3_aa: CAWSVNKWAFF

j_call: TRBJ1-1
d_call: -
v_call: TRBV13
clone_size: -
cdr3_nt: TGTGCCAGCAGCTTATGGGGGGCGGATTGGTTTGGCACTGAAGCTTTCTTT
cdr3_aa: CASSLWGADWFGTEAFF

j_call: TRBJ2-1
d_call: -
v_call: TRBV25-1
clone_size: few
cdr3_nt: TGTGCCAGCAAGGGGGGGGCGGAGCAGTTCTTC
cdr3_aa: CASKGGAEQFF

j_call: TRBJ2-3
d_call: TRBD2
v_call: TRBV2
clone_size: few
cdr3_nt: TGTGCCAGCAAAACTAGCGGACTACCCACAGATACGCAGTATTTT
cdr3_aa: CASKTSGLPTDTQYF

j_call: TRBJ2-5
d_call: -
v_call: TRBV2
clone_size: -
cdr3_nt: TGTGCCAGCCGGAGCGTGGGGGAGACCCAGTACTTC
cdr3_aa: CASRSVGETQYF

j_call: TRBJ2-7
d_call: -
v_call: TRBV6-2/TRBV6-3
clone_size: few
cdr3_nt: TGTGCCAGCAGTACCCCACCCAGGTCCTACGAGCAGTACTTC
cdr3_aa: CASSTPPRSYEQYF

j_call: TRBJ1-1
d_call: -
v_call: TRBV6-2/TRBV6-3
clone_size: -
cdr3_nt: TGTGCCAGCAGTGAAGGGTATTCATTGGGATCAAACACTGAAGCTTTCTTT
cdr3_aa: CASSEGYSLGSNTEAFF

j_call: TRBJ2-7
d_call: TRBD2
v_call: TRBV5-4
clone_size: few
cdr3_nt: TGTGCCAGGACCCCCAAAACCGGGACTAGCAACGAGCAGTACTTC
cdr3_aa: CARTPKTGTSNEQYF